The T cell receptor (beta chain) described here comes from a study of blood T cell repertoires in COVID-19. CDR1 is MDHEN and CDR2 is SYDVKM in the germline V gene. The length of the CDR3 is 19 residues. With V trimmed by 1 base and J by 4 bases, 12 bases remained unmatched. This table comes from immunoSEQ multiplex PCR, and its TCRdb copy is limited to in-frame clones, with some not included. The profile shows 90,000 to 130,000 clones, just over 75% of them singletons. Sequencing used peripheral blood. The source is a woman of 80 years or more with acute or convalescent COVID-19. V is TRBV28 and J is TRBJ1-5, with 11 bases identical to TRBD1. CDR3 bases: TGTGCCAGCAGTTTATTTTCCGGGACAGGGGGGGGTGGAAATCAGCCCCAGCATTTT. It yields the protein CASSLFSGTGGGGNQPQHF.